The sequence of this T cell receptor beta chain was determined in a study of beta chain features in type 1 diabetes. Overall study context: Cell yields, age and gender were similar between patients and healthy donors.

Study-level points and caveats: Across all four CD4+ subsets, people with type 1 diabetes showed modestly shorter TCRB CDR3s. VDJ junctions from patients with type 1 diabetes contained fewer insertions and more deletions.

This clone was seen many times. Its target is unknown. Of the isolated RNA, all was reverse transcribed, and so the sequenced material was expressed TCRB transcripts. The repertoire was sequenced with immunoSEQ multiplex PCR; TCRdb's copy has only in-frame clones and lacks some. The repertoire has hundreds of thousands of clones, less than 9.5% of them found once; the top ten carry under 0.5%. The CDR3 extends over 15 amino acids. With V trimmed by 0 bases and J by 6 bases, 4 bases remained unmatched. CDR1 KGHSH and CDR2 LQKENI come from the germline V gene. Sequencing was performed on central memory CD4+ T cells from blood. V usage is TRBV18 and J usage is TRBJ2-5, with TRBD1 matching over 10 bases. This clonotype originated in a young woman in good health. CDR3 loop: CASSPPTGGLQTQYF. The CDR3 nucleotides read TGTGCCAGCTCACCACCGACAGGGGGCTTGCAGACCCAGTACTTC.